These T cell receptor beta chains were read from a single sample in a study of CD8+ T cells in alopecia areata. Only in-frame clones appear in the TCRdb table, and some are missing; sequencing was by immunoSEQ multiplex PCR. The sample holds roughly 10,000 clones, approximately 60% seen once. This specimen was skin, taken at week 0. All receptors derive from a human donor with alopecia areata. Both conserved end residues are part of each CDR3. The D gene is left open where the match is weak. Not every row has a clone size; where given, it reads once, few, many or a size class.

v_gene	abundance	j_gene	d_gene	CDR3nt	CDR3aa
TRBV5-6	-	TRBJ2-7	-	TGTGCCAGCAGCTTGGGCAGCTCCTACGAGCAGTACTTC	CASSLGSSYEQYF
TRBV5-1	-	TRBJ1-6	-	TGCGCCAGCAGCCCCGCAGGGTCACCCCTCCACTTT	CASSPAGSPLHF
TRBV18	-	TRBJ2-2	TRBD1	TGTGCCAGCTCACCAAGGGACAGGGATTCCGGGGAGCTGTTTTTT	CASSPRDRDSGELFF
TRBV6-5	-	TRBJ1-5	-	TGTGCCAGCAGATTACAGGGTTATAGCAATCAGCCCCAGCATTTT	CASRLQGYSNQPQHF
TRBV7-8	-	TRBJ2-5	-	TGTGCCAGCAGCTCGCGTTCCCAAGAGACCCAGTACTTC	CASSSRSQETQYF
TRBV5-3	-	TRBJ2-3	-	TGTGCCAGAAGCTGCACAGATACGCAGTATTTT	CARSCTDTQYF
TRBV6-6	-	TRBJ2-7	TRBD1	TGTGCCAGCGCGAAACCCCGGACAGGGTACTACGAGCAGTACTTC	CASAKPRTGYYEQYF
TRBV7-9	-	TRBJ2-7	-	TGTGCCAGCAGCTCCCCCTACGAGCAGTACTTC	CASSSPYEQYF
TRBV29-1	-	TRBJ2-2	-	TGCAGCGTTGGAAACGCGAACACCGGGGAGCTGTTTTTT	CSVGNANTGELFF
TRBV9	-	TRBJ2-3	-	TGTGCCAGCAGCTCGCACACGGGGGCGAGCACAGATACGCAGTATTTT	CASSSHTGASTDTQYF
TRBV4-1	-	TRBJ2-3	-	TGCGCCAGCAGCCAAGTGAACCTAATTAGCACAGATACGCAGTATTTT	CASSQVNLISTDTQYF
TRBV6-5	few	TRBJ1-2	TRBD1	TGTGCCAGCAGGGCCGGGACAGGGGGTGGCTACACCTTC	CASRAGTGGGYTF
TRBV7-2	-	TRBJ2-7	-	TGTGCCAGCAGCCTCGACAGTTCCTACGAGCAGTACTTC	CASSLDSSYEQYF
TRBV10-3	-	TRBJ2-1	-	TGTGCCATCAGTGAGTCGTTGCGCCCCCCCGCGGGATGGGATGAGCAGTTCTTC	CAISESLRPPAGWDEQFF
TRBV6-1	few	TRBJ2-7	TRBD2	TGTGCCAGCAGCGAAAGCCCCGGGGAGGGGCCCCGGGAGCAGTACTTC	CASSESPGEGPREQYF
TRBV6-1	once	TRBJ2-3	TRBD2	TGTGCCAGCAGTGGACTAGCGGGAGGGCCGGATACGCAGTATTTT	CASSGLAGGPDTQYF
TRBV27	few	TRBJ1-2	TRBD1	TGTGCCAGCAGTTTAGACAGGGGATCGGGGGGCTACACCTTC	CASSLDRGSGGYTF
TRBV5-1	-	TRBJ2-7	-	TGCGCCAGCAGCTTGGAGGCCGGCTCCTACGAGCAGTACTTC	CASSLEAGSYEQYF
TRBV7-6	-	TRBJ2-3	TRBD1	TGTGCCAGCAGCTTTGACGGGACAGGGGAAACAGATACGCAGTATTTT	CASSFDGTGETDTQYF
TRBV16	-	TRBJ1-5	-	TGTGCCAGCAGCCAATCAATTGGCCGGGCTCGGAATCAGCCCCAGCATTTT	CASSQSIGRARNQPQHF
TRBV7-2	-	TRBJ2-5	-	TGTGCCAGCAGCTCGTGGGGGGCGGAACAAGAGACCCAGTACTTC	CASSSWGAEQETQYF
TRBV25-1	-	TRBJ1-2	TRBD1	TGTGCCAGCAGTAGGACAGGACTTAACTATGGCTACACCTTC	CASSRTGLNYGYTF
TRBV6-1	-	TRBJ2-3	TRBD2	TGTGCCAGCAGTGAAGCGCGGGGGGGCACAGATACGCAGTATTTT	CASSEARGGTDTQYF
TRBV5-4	-	TRBJ2-1	TRBD2	TGTGCCAGCAGCTTGGGAGGGACTAGCGACCCCTACAATGAGCAGTTCTTC	CASSLGGTSDPYNEQFF
TRBV14	-	TRBJ1-2	-	TGTGCCAGCAGCCAAGAAAGTCAGATGGGAGGCTACACCTTC	CASSQESQMGGYTF
TRBV5-1	-	TRBJ2-7	-	TGCGCCAGCAGCTTGGCACTAGTAGGGACCGAGCAGTACTTC	CASSLALVGTEQYF
TRBV6-5	once	TRBJ2-2	-	TGTGCCAGCAGTTACTTATTCCGAGCCGGGGAGCTGTTTTTT	CASSYLFRAGELFF